This T cell receptor beta chain is from a study of control samples from healthy donors and cancer patients. Repertoires were generated with immunoSEQ multiplex PCR, while TCRdb's copy carries only in-frame clones and drops some. The data contain some 410,000 clones, over 75% of them seen just once; the ten biggest clones take up just under 6.5%. In germline, CDR1 is LNHNV, CDR2 YYDKDF (reference sequence). V was clipped by 0 bases and J by 10 bases; unmatched bases: 8. This CDR3 region has 15 residues. The receptor comes from a man aged 35 to 55 with head and neck cancer. The sample consisted of PBMCs. The chain is built from TRBV15 and TRBJ2-1; TRBD2 matches 8 bases. CDR3 residues: CATSRDYGGAEEQFF. The CDR3 nucleotides read TGTGCCACCAGCAGAGATTACGGGGGGGCGGAGGAGCAGTTCTTC.